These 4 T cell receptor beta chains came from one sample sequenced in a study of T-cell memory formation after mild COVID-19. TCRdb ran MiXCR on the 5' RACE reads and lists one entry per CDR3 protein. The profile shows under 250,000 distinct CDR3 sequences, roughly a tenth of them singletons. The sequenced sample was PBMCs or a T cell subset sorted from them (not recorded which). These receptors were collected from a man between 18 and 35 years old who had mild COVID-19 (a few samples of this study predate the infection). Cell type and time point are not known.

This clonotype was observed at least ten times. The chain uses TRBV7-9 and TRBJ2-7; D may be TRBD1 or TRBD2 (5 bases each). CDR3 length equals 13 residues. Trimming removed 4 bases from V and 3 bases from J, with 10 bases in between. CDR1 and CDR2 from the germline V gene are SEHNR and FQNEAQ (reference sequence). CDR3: CASSSGGVYEQYF. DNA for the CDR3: TGTGCCAGCAGCTCTGGGGGAGTCTACGAGCAGTACTTC.

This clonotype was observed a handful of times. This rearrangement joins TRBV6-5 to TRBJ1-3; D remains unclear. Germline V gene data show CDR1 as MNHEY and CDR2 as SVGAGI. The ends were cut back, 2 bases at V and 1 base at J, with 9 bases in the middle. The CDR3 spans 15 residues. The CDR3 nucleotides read TGTGCCAGCAGTTACGAAGGGTTTTCTGGAAACACCATATATTTT. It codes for CASSYEGFSGNTIYF.

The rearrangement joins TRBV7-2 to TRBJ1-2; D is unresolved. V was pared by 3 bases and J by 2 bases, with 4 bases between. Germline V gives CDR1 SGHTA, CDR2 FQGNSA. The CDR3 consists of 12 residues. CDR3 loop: CASSLTNYGYTF. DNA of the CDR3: TGTGCCAGCAGCTTGACAAACTATGGCTACACCTTC.

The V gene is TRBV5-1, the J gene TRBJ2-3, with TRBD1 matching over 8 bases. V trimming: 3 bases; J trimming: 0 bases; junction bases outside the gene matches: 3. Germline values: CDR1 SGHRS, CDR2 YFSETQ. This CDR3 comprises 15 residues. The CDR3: CASSSGDRSTDTQYF. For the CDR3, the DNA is TGCGCCAGCAGCTCGGGGGACAGGAGCACAGATACGCAGTATTTT.